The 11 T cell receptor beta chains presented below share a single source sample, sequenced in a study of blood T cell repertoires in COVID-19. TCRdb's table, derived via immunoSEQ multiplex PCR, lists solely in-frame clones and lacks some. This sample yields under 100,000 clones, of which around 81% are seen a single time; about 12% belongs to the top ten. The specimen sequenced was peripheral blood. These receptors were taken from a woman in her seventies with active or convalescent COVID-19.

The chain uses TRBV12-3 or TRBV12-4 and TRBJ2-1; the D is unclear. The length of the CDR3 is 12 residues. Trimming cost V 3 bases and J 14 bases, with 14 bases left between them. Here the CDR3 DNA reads TGTGCCAGCAGTTTGGCTTCACCGAACGAGTTCTTC. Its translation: CASSLASPNEFF.

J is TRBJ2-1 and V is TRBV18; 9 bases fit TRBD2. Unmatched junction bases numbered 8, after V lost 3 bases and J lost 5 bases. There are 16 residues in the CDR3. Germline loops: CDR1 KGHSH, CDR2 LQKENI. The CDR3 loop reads CASSPGAGGINNEQFF. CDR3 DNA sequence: TGTGCCAGCTCACCTGGAGCGGGGGGCATTAACAATGAGCAGTTCTTC.

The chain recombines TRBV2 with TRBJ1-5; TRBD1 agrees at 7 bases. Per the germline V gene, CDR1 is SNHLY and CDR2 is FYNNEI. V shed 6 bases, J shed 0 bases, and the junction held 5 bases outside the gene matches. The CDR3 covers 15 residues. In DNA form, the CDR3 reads TGTGCCAGCAGCGCTACAGGGGATAGCAATCAGCCCCAGCATTTT. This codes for CASSATGDSNQPQHF.

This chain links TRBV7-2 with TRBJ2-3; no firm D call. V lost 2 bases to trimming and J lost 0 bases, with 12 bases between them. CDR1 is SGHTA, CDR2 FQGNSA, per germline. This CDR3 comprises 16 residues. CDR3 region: CASSLNLYSSTDTQYF. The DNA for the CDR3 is TGTGCCAGCAGCTTAAATCTGTATTCTAGCACAGATACGCAGTATTTT.

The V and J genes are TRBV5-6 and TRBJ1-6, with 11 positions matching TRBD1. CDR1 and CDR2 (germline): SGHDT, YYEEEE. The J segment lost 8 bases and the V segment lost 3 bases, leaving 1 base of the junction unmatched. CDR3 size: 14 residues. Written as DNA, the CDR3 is TGTGCCAGCAGCTGGGGACAGGGGGATTCACCCCTCCACTTT. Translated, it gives CASSWGQGDSPLHF.

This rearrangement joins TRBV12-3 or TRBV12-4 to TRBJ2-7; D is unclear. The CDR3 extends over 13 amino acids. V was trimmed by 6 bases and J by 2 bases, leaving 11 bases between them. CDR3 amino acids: CASRAGLPYEQYF. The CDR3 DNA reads TGTGCCAGCAGAGCAGGATTACCCTACGAGCAGTACTTC.

DNA of the CDR3: TGTGCCAGCAGCTTATATGGGACAGGGTCAAGCTCCTATAATTCACCCCTCCACTTT. Protein sequence: CASSLYGTGSSSYNSPLHF. The chain is built from TRBV11-2 and TRBJ1-6; TRBD1 aligns across 9 bases. The CDR3 runs 19 residues. Germline V gives CDR1 SGHAT, CDR2 FQNNGV. V trimming: 2 bases; J trimming: 0 bases; junction bases outside the gene matches: 8. The whole variable domain, remainder taken from reference TRBV11-2 and TRBJ1-6, is EAGVAQSPRYKIIEKRQSVAFWCNPISGHATLYWYQQILGQGPKLLIQFQNNGVVDDSQLPKDRFSAERLKGVDSTLKIQPAKLEDSAVYLCASSLYGTGSSSYNSPLHFGNGTRLTVT.

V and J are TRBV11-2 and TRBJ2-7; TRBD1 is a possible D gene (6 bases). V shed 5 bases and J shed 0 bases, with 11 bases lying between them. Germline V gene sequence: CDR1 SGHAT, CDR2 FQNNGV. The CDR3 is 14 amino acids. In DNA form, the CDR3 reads TGTGCCAGCAGCGTGACAGGAAACTCCTACGAGCAGTACTTC. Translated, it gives CASSVTGNSYEQYF.

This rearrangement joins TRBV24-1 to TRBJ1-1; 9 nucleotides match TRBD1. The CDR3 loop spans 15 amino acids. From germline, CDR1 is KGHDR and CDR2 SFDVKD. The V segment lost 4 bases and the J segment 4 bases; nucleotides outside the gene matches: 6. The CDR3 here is CATSEGGQGGTEAFF. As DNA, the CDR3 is TGTGCCACCAGTGAGGGGGGACAGGGTGGCACTGAAGCTTTCTTT.

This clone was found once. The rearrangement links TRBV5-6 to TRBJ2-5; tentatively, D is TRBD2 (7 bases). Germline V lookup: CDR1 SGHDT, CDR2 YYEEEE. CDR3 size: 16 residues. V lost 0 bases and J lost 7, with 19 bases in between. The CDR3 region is CASSLGGGGGPGTQYF. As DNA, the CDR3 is TGTGCCAGCAGCTTGGGCGGAGGGGGGGGCCCAGGGACCCAGTACTTC. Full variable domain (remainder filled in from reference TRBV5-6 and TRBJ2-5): DAGVTQSPTHLIKTRGQQVTLRCSPKSGHDTVSWYQQALGQGPQFIFQYYEEEERQRGNFPDRFSGHQFPNYSSELNVNALLLGDSALYLCASSLGGGGGPGTQYFGPGTRLLVL.

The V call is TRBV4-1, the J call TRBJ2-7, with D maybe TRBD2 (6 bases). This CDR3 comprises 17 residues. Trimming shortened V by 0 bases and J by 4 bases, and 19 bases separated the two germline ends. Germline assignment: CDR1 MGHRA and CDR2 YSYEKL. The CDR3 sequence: CASSQDLAGPDGYEQYF. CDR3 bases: TGCGCCAGCAGCCAAGATCTGGCGGGGCCAGATGGGTACGAGCAGTACTTC.